The source of this TCR beta chain is a study of T cell repertoires in cytomegalovirus infection. Looking at the study overall: The authors relied on CMV epitopes, both recently identified HLA-C-restricted and well-studied HLA-B-restricted.

Overall study findings and caveats: CMV-specific HLA-C-restricted TCR beta clonotypes dominated the ex vivo response. Frequencies of public TCR beta families were cumulated, and this identified carriers of CMV plus the relevant HLA.

TCRdb independently ran MiXCR on the reads; one entry per CDR3 protein. The table shows about 700,000 distinct CDR3 sequences, with 30% to 35% occurring only once. Worth noting for this clonotype: Its antigen is not known.

Germline CDR1 is LGHNA and CDR2 is YNFKEQ. The length of the CDR3 is 17 residues. V lost 1 base and J 1 base, leaving 17 bases between the germline ends. The source of this sequence is a human donor in good health (CMV status not recorded). Some clones in this sample may be carry-over from other donors' samples. V usage is TRBV4-2 and J usage is TRBJ2-7; the D gene is possibly TRBD2 (5 bases). This specimen consisted of cultured PBMCs, obtained from culture after CMV antigen stimulation. CDR3 residues: CASSQGSNRESSYEQYF. CDR3 sequence (DNA): TGTGCCAGCAGCCAAGGGAGTAACCGGGAATCTTCCTACGAGCAGTACTTC.